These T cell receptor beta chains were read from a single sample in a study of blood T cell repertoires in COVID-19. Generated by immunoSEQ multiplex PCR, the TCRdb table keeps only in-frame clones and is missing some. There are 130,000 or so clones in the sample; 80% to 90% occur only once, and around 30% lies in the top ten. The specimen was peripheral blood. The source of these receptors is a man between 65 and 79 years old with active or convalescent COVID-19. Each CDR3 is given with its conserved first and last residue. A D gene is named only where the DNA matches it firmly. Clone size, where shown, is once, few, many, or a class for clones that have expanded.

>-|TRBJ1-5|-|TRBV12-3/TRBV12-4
TGTGCCAGCAGTCGAGATGGAGGACAGCCCCAGCATTTT
CASSRDGGQPQHF
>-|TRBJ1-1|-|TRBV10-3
TGTGCCATCAGTGTATGGGAGGGGACTGAAGCTTTCTTT
CAISVWEGTEAFF
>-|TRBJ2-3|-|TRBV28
TGTGCCAGCAGCTATTCTAAGACGCAGTATTTT
CASSYSKTQYF
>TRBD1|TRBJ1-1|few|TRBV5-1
TGCGCCAGCAGCCCCCAGGACAGGTACACTGAAGCTTTCTTT
CASSPQDRYTEAFF
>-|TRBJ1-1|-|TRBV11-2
TGTGCCAGCAGCTTAGATCAGAGGGCTGGAGCTTTCTTT
CASSLDQRAGAFF
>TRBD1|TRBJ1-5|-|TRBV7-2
TGTGCCAGCAGCTTAGGGGGACGGGGACAGGGGTTTCAGCCCCAGCATTTT
CASSLGGRGQGFQPQHF
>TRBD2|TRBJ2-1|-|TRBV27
TGTGCCAGCAGTTTATCGTGGGAGGGCCGGGTGCAGTTCTTC
CASSLSWEGRVQFF
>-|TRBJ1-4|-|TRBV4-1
TGCGCCAGCAGCCAAGATTTACGGACTAATGAAAAACTGTTTTTT
CASSQDLRTNEKLFF
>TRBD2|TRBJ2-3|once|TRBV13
TGTGCCAGCAGTTCCGGGACTAGCGATATTGATACGCAGTATTTT
CASSSGTSDIDTQYF
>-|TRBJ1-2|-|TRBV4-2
TGTGCCAGCAGCCAAGATATGCCGGGGTTCTATGGCTACACCTTC
CASSQDMPGFYGYTF
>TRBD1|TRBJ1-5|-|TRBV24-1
TGTGCCACCAGTGAGCGGGACAGGGGTGGGCCCCAGCATTTT
CATSERDRGGPQHF
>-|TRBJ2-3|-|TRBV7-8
TGTGCCAGCAGCCGTAGGACTGGGGCGGGATATGATACGCAGTATTTT
CASSRRTGAGYDTQYF
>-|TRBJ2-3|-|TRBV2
TGTGCCAGCAGGCAGTCTAGCACAGATACGCAGTATTTT
CASRQSSTDTQYF
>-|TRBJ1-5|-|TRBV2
TGTGCCAGCAGTGAATCCCAAGGGGGCAATCAGCCCCAGCATTTT
CASSESQGGNQPQHF
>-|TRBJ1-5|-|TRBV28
TGTGCCAGCAGTCAGGGTTTCTATCAGCCCCAGCATTTT
CASSQGFYQPQHF
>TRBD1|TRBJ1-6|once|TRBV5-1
TGCGCCAGCAGCCTGGAAGGGACAGGCGTTAATTCACCCCTCCACTTT
CASSLEGTGVNSPLHF
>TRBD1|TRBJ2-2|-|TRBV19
TGTGCCAGTAGCTCGGGGACAGGGCTCTCCGGGGAGCTGTTTTTT
CASSSGTGLSGELFF
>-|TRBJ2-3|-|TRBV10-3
TGTGCCATCAGGGGTCCCGGAGCGGGCACTAGCACAGATACGCAGTATTTT
CAIRGPGAGTSTDTQYF
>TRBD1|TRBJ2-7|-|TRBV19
TGTGCCAGTAGTATGGGACAGGGCTACGAGCAGTACTTC
CASSMGQGYEQYF
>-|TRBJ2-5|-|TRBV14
TGTGCCAGCAGCGCCGTCGGGACCCAGTACTTC
CASSAVGTQYF
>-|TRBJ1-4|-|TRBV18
TGTGCCAGCTCACCACGGTCAGACAGAGGAGAAAAACTGTTTTTT
CASSPRSDRGEKLFF
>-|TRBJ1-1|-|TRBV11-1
TGTGCCAGCAGCCCCGGGTTGGCGAACACTGAAGCTTTCTTT
CASSPGLANTEAFF
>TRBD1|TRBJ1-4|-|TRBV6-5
TGTGCCAGCAGTTATTCCCGGACAGGGATTAATGAAAAACTGTTTTTT
CASSYSRTGINEKLFF
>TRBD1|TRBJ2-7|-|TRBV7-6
TGTGCCAGCAGCGCCCTAGGGGGGACAGGATCCGAGCAGTACTTC
CASSALGGTGSEQYF
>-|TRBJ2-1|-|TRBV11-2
TGTGCCAGCAGCTTAGTGCTAGCGGAGCAGTTCTTC
CASSLVLAEQFF
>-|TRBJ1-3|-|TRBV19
TGTGCCAGTAGTAGCGAAAACCGCCCGGGAACCATATATTTT
CASSSENRPGTIYF
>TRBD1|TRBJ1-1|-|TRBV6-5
TGTGCCAGCATAAACAGGGGGATGGAAGCTTTCTTT
CASINRGMEAFF
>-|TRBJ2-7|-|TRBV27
TGTGCCAGCAGTATAGGCGCGGGGACCTTGGGGGAGCAGTACTTC
CASSIGAGTLGEQYF
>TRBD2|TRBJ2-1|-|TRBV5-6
TGTGCCAGCAGCTTAGGCCCCCCCACTAGCGGGAGTTGGAATGAGCAGTTCTTC
CASSLGPPTSGSWNEQFF
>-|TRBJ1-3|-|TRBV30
TGTGCCTGGAGTCAGACCTTGACAGGCTGGATCTCTGGAAACACCATATATTTT
CAWSQTLTGWISGNTIYF
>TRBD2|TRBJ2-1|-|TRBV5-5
TGTGCCAGCAGCTTTAGGCTGGGCGGGACTAGCGGGGGCAATGAGCAGTTCTTC
CASSFRLGGTSGGNEQFF
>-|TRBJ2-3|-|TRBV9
TGTGCCAGCAGCGTAGGAGCGGAGCCCCTCACAGATACGCAGTATTTT
CASSVGAEPLTDTQYF
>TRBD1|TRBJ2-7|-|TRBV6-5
TGTGCCAGCAGTCGCGGACAGGGGTTAGGGGAGCAGTACTTC
CASSRGQGLGEQYF
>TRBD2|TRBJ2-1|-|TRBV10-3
TGTGCCATCAGTGAGTCGAACAGCGGGAGAATTCGCAATGAGCAGTTCTTC
CAISESNSGRIRNEQFF
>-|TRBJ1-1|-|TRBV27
TGTGCCAGCAGGTTATACATGAACACTGAAGCTTTCTTT
CASRLYMNTEAFF
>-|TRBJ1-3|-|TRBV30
TGTGCCTGGAAAAGGGGTTTTGGAAACACCATATATTTT
CAWKRGFGNTIYF
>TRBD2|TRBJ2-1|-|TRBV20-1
TGCAGTGCTAGTGTCCCTAGCGGGAGGAAGGATGAGCAGTTCTTC
CSASVPSGRKDEQFF
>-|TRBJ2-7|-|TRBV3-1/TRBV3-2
TGTGCCAGCAGCCAGAACTTACCTACCTACGAGCAGTACTTC
CASSQNLPTYEQYF
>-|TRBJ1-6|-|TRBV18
TGTGCCAGTACGTCGGCAGCGGCAAATAATTCACCCCTCCACTTT
CASTSAAANNSPLHF
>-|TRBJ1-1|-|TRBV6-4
TGTGCCAGCAGTGAAACAGGGAACACTGAAGCTTTCTTT
CASSETGNTEAFF
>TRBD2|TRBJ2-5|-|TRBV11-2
TGTGCCAGCAGCTTTACTAGCGGGATGTCGTGGCAAGAGACCCAGTACTTC
CASSFTSGMSWQETQYF